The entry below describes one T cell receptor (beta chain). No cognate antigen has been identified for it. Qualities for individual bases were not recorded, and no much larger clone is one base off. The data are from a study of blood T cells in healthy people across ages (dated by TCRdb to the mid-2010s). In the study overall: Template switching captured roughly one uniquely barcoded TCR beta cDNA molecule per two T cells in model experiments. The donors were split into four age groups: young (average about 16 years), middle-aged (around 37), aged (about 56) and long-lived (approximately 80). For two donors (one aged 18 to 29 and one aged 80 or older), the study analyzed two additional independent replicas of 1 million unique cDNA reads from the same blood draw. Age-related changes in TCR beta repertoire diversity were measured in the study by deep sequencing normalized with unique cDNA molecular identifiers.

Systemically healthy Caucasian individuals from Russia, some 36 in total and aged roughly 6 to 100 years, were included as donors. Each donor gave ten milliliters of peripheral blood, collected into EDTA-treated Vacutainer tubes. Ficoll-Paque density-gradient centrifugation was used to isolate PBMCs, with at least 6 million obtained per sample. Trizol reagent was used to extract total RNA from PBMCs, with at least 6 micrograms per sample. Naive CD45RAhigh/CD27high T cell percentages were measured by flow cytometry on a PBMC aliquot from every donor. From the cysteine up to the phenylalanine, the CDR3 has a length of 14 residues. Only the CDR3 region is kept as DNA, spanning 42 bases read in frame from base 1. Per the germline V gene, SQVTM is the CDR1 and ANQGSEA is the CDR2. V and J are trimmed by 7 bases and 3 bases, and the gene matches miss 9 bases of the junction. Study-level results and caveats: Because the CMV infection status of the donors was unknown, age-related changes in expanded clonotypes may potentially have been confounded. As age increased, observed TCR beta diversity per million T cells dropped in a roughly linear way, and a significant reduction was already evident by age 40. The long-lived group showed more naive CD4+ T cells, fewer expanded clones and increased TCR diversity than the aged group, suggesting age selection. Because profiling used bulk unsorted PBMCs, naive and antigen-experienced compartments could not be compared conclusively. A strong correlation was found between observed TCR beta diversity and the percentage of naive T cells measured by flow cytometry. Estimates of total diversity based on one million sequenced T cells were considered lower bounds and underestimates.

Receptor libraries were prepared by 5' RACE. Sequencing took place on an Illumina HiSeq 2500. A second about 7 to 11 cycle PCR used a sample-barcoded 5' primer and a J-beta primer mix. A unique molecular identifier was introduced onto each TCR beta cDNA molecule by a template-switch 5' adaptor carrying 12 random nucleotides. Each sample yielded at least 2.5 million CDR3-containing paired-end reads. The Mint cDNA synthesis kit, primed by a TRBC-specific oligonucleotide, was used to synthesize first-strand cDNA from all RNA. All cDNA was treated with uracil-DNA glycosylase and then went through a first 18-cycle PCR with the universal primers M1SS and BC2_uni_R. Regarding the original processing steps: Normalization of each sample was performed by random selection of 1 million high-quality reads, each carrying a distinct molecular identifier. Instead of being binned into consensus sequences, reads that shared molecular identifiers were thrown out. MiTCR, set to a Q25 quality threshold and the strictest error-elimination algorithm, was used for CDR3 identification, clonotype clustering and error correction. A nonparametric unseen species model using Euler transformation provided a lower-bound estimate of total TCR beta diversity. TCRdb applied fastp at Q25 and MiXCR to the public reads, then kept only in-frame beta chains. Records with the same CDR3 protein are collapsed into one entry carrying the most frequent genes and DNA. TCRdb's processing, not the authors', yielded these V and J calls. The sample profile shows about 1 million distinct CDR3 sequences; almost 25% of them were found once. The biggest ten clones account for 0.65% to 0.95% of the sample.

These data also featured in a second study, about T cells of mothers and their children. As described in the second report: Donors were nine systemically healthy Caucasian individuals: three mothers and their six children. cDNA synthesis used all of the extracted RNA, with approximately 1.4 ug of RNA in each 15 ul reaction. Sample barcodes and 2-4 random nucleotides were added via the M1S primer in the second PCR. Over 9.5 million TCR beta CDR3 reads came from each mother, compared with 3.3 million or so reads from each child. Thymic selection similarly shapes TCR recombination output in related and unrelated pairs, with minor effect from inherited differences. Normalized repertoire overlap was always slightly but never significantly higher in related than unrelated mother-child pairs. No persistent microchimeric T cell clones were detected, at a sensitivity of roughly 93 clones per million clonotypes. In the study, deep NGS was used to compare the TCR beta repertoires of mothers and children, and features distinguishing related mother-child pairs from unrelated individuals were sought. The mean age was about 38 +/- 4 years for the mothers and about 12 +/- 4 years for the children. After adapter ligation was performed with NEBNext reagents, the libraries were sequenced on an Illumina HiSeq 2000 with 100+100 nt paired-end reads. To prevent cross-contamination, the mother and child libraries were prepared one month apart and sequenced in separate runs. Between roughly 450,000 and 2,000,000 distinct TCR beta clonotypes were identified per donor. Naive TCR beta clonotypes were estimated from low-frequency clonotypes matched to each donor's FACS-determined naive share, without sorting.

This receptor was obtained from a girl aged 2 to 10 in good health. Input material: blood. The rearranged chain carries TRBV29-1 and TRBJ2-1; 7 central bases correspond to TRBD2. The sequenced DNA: TGCAGCGCCCCACTAGCGCCAAACTACAATGAGCAGTTCTTC. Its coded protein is CSAPLAPNYNEQFF.